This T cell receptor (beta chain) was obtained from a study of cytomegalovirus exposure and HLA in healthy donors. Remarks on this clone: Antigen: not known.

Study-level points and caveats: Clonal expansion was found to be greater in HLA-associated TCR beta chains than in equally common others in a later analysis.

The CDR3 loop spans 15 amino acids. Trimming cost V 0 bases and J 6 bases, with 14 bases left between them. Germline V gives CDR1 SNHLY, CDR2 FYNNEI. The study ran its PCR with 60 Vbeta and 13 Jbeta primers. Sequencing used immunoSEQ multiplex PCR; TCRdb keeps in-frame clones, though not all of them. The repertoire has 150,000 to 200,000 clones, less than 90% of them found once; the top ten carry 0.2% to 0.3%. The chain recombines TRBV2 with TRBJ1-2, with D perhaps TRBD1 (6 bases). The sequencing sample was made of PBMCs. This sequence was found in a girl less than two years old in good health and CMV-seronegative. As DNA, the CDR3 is TGTGCCAGCAGTGAAGCTAGGACAGTTGGCAATGGCTACACCTTC. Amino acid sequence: CASSEARTVGNGYTF.